This TCR beta chain was captured by sequencing in a study of blood T cell repertoires in COVID-19. Study-wide background: T cells, B-cell-depleted T cells, or PBMCs supplied cDNA or gDNA.

Germline-derived CDR1 and CDR2 are SGHTA and FQGNSA. J gave up 3 bases and V 0 bases, and 3 bases lay outside the gene matches. This CDR3 spans 15 amino acids. Original processing methods: Estimation of nucleated cell counts was performed using reference gene primer amplification. The repertoire was sequenced with immunoSEQ multiplex PCR; TCRdb's copy has only in-frame clones and lacks some. The V and J calls and clone size were taken over from that table, and D and trimming were inferred from the DNA. The sample shows more than 70,000 clones, about nine tenths of them seen only once. The TCR comes from a woman aged 50 to 60 with active or convalescent COVID-19. The rearrangement links TRBV7-2 to TRBJ1-1; 8 bases fit TRBD1. Sequencing was done on a sample of peripheral blood. CDR3 sequence (DNA): TGTGCCAGCAGCTTAGCGCAGGGGGCGGACACTGAAGCTTTCTTT. The encoded protein is CASSLAQGADTEAFF.